The T cell receptor (beta chain) under discussion was sequenced for a study of shared clonotypes between healthy human individuals. At the level of the study: Every donor yielded three CD4 naive, three CD4 memory, two CD8 naive and one CD8 memory plate.

Naive CD8 cells lacked CD45RO and underwent positive selection for CCR7, leaving out terminally differentiated effector memory CD45RA+ cells. Study findings and constraints: Despite large depth, sorted-subset datasets appeared incompletely sequenced.

Germline lookup yields CDR1 MGHRA and CDR2 YSYEKL. The CDR3 is 18 amino acids. J lost 8 bases, V lost 4 bases, and 17 bases had no gene match. Concerning this clone itself: As yet, its antigen is unknown.

Some clones are missing from TCRdb's copy, which holds only in-frame ones; the method was immunoSEQ multiplex PCR. The table records about 1.9 million clones, 93% of them present only once. This chain links TRBV4-1 with TRBJ2-3, with TRBD1 identical over 11 bases. The sequence was collected from a man aged 18 to 30 in good health. Some clones in this sample may be carry-over from other donors' samples. What was sequenced was naive CD8+ T cells from PBMCs. The CDR3 loop reads CASSPLPISGTGGGTQYF. CDR3 coding DNA: TGCGCCAGCAGCCCCTTACCAATTTCCGGGACAGGGGGAGGTACGCAGTATTTT.